The rows below give T cell receptor beta chains drawn from one sample of a study of T cell responses to AZD1222 COVID-19 vaccine. Sequencing was performed with immunoSEQ multiplex PCR; in TCRdb, only in-frame clones are kept and a portion is missing. The sample has some 170,000 clones; about 90% are singletons. The starting material was peripheral blood, obtained 28 days after the second dose of the MenACWY control vaccine. All receptors derive from an adult who received the MenACWY meningococcal vaccine as a control. Each CDR3 is given with its conserved first and last residue. D genes are given only for firm matches. For some rows the clone size is stated as once, few or many, or as a class when expanded; others skip it.

j_gene: TRBJ2-6; abundance: -; v_gene: TRBV27; d_gene: TRBD2; CDR3nt: TGTGCCAGCAGTTTCGCTCCGCGGGAGCTGAGATCCGGGGCCAACGTCCTGACTTTC; CDR3aa: CASSFAPRELRSGANVLTF
j_gene: TRBJ2-1; abundance: -; v_gene: TRBV5-1; d_gene: TRBD2; CDR3nt: TGCGCCAGCAGCTTGACTAGCGGGAGAACCTACAATGAGCAGTTCTTC; CDR3aa: CASSLTSGRTYNEQFF
j_gene: TRBJ2-4; abundance: -; v_gene: TRBV18; d_gene: TRBD2; CDR3nt: TGTGCCAGCTCACCATTAGCGGGAATTAGCCAAAACATTCAGTACTTC; CDR3aa: CASSPLAGISQNIQYF
j_gene: TRBJ2-7; abundance: -; v_gene: TRBV11-3; d_gene: TRBD2; CDR3nt: TGTGCCAGCAGCTTACCTGTGGCGGGAGGATCGGACGAGCAGTACTTC; CDR3aa: CASSLPVAGGSDEQYF
j_gene: TRBJ1-3; abundance: once; v_gene: TRBV25-1; d_gene: -; CDR3nt: TGTGCCAGCAGGGAGGGGATGGCAAACACCATATATTTT; CDR3aa: CASREGMANTIYF
j_gene: TRBJ2-3; abundance: once; v_gene: TRBV7-3; d_gene: -; CDR3nt: TGTGCCAGCAGCTTGGGGGGTTCAGATACGCAGTATTTT; CDR3aa: CASSLGGSDTQYF
j_gene: TRBJ2-7; abundance: -; v_gene: TRBV28; d_gene: TRBD2; CDR3nt: TGTGCCAGCAGTCCCTTATTCCTAGCGGGAGAGTATGGCGAGCAGTACTTC; CDR3aa: CASSPLFLAGEYGEQYF
j_gene: TRBJ2-3; abundance: -; v_gene: TRBV10-3; d_gene: -; CDR3nt: TGTGCCATCAGAATGGAGGGGGCCGTGACAGATACGCAGTATTTT; CDR3aa: CAIRMEGAVTDTQYF
j_gene: TRBJ2-7; abundance: -; v_gene: TRBV25-1; d_gene: -; CDR3nt: TGTGCCAGCAGTGAATATGGCGCCTACGAGCAGTACTTC; CDR3aa: CASSEYGAYEQYF
j_gene: TRBJ2-7; abundance: -; v_gene: TRBV5-6; d_gene: TRBD2; CDR3nt: TGTGCCAGCAGCTCGGGGGGGGGCGAGCAGTACTTC; CDR3aa: CASSSGGGEQYF